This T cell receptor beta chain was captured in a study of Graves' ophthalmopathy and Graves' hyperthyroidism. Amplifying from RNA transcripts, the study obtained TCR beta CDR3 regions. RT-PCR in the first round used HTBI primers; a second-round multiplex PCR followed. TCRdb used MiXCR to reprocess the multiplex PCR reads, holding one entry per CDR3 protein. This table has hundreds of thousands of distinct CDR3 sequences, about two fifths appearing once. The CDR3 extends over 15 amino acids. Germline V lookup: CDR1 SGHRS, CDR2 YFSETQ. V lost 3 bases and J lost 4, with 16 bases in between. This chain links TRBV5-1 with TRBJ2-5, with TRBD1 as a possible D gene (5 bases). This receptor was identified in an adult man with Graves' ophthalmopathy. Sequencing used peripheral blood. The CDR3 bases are TGCGCCAGCAGCTCGACACCCCCGCAGGGAGAGACCCAGTACTTC. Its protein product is CASSSTPPQGETQYF. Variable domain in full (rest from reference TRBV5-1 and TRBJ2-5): KAGVTQTPRYLIKTRGQQVTLSCSPISGHRSVSWYQQTPGQGLQFLFEYFSETQRNKGNFPGRFSGRQFSNSRSEMNVSTLELGDSALYLCASSSTPPQGETQYFGPGTRLLVL.